These T cell receptor beta chains were read from a single sample in a study of glioma-infiltrating T cells. TCRdb re-derived calls from the multiplex PCR reads in MiXCR, one entry per CDR3 protein. Of fewer than 110,000 distinct CDR3 sequences listed, 25% to 30% are singletons. Sequencing was done on a sample of glioma tissue, nonneoplastic brain tissue, or PBMCs (not recorded which). Receptors originate from a human donor with low-grade glioma or glioblastoma, undergoing nonglioma brain surgery, or in good health (not recorded which). Both conserved end residues are part of each CDR3. D genes are given only for firm matches. The size of a clone is reported for some rows only, either as once, few or many, or as a class for expanded clones.

d_call j_call clone_size v_call cdr3_aa
. TRBJ2-3 many TRBV6-1 CASSRGGGGTDTQYF
. TRBJ2-3 . TRBV5-1 CASSSREPTDTQYF
TRBD1 TRBJ2-1 . TRBV3-1 CASSLPQGQGYEQFF
TRBD2 TRBJ2-3 . TRBV3-1 CASSQGWASGGTDTQYF
. TRBJ1-5 few TRBV9 CASSVGAGREPQHF
. TRBJ2-2 . TRBV7-6 CASSLGLGVQTGELFF
. TRBJ1-6 many TRBV7-8 CASATGGSYNSPLHF
TRBD1 TRBJ1-5 . TRBV11-2 CASSWDRSNQPQHF
. TRBJ2-1 once TRBV29-1 CSVDKTGFDEQFF
TRBD1 TRBJ2-7 . TRBV28 CASIPGQKGEQYF
. TRBJ2-5 many TRBV3-1 CASSQGDGETQYF
TRBD2 TRBJ2-7 many TRBV25-1 CASSEFLAGGPSEQYF
. TRBJ2-5 many TRBV20-1 CSARDRGAIETQYF
. TRBJ1-3 . TRBV7-9 CASSFQHRRSGNTIYF
. TRBJ1-5 . TRBV5-4 CASSGGVQQPQHF
. TRBJ1-1 many TRBV7-2 CASSRGTRQLTEAFF
. TRBJ1-1 many TRBV29-1 CSVINMNTEAFF
. TRBJ2-1 many TRBV19 CASSIRSEQFF
. TRBJ1-4 . TRBV18 CASSGNAATNEKLFF
. TRBJ1-1 few TRBV14 CASSHRTGMNTEAFF
. TRBJ1-2 . TRBV29-1 CSAGQLGNYGYTF
. TRBJ2-3 many TRBV7-6 CASSLAGGQTPTQYF
. TRBJ1-5 . TRBV12-3/TRBV12-4 CASSRLSNQPQHF
. TRBJ2-7 few TRBV12-3/TRBV12-4 CASSLEWSSYEQYF